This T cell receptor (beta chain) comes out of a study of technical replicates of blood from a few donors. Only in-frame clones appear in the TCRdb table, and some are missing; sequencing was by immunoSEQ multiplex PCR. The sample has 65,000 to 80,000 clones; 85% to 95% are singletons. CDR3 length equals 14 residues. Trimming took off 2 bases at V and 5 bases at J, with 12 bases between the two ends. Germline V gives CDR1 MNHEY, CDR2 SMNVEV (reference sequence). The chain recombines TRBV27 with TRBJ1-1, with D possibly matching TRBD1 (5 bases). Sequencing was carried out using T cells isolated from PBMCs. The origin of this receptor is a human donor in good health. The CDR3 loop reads CASSLRQGVTEAFF. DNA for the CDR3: TGTGCCAGCAGTTTACGGCAGGGTGTTACTGAAGCTTTCTTT.